The following is a T cell receptor (beta chain) sequence with its context. Possible read error: a much larger clone is one base away. CDR1 and CDR2 from the germline V gene are SGHRS and YFSETQ. Deletions cut 6 bases from V and 14 bases from J, with 24 bases between. CDR3 length equals 14 residues. The data belong to a study of Graves' ophthalmopathy and Graves' hyperthyroidism. The authors amplified TCR beta CDR3 regions from RNA transcripts. Second-round multiplex PCR followed a first-round RT-PCR using HTBI primers. TCRdb redid the calling of the multiplex PCR reads with MiXCR, one entry per CDR3 protein. In the table there are about 380,000 distinct CDR3 sequences, 15% to 19% of which are singletons.

The material sequenced was peripheral blood. The V call is TRBV5-1, the J call TRBJ2-4; D not certain. The source is a woman aged 18-35 years with stable Graves' hyperthyroidism. Here the CDR3 reads CASTDRFHKNEKYF. The CDR3 nucleotides are TGCGCCAGCACGGACCGATTCCATAAGAACGAGAAGTACTTC.